This T cell receptor (beta chain) is from a study of cytomegalovirus exposure and HLA in healthy donors. The study, taken as a whole, reports: With later analysis, a missense DCLRE1C variant became linked to TCR beta V- and J-gene trimming. Excluded: some indistinguishable V segments such as TRBV6-2 and TRBV6-3. Rarity held for most TCR sequences, but there were some public TCRs that occurred in many donors.

PCR involved 60 Vbeta and 13 Jbeta primers. Measured with immunoSEQ multiplex PCR; TCRdb has only the in-frame clones, and not every one. The profile covers 180,000 or so clones, with roughly 77% appearing a single time and 1.9% taken by the ten largest. As regards this clone: Its cognate antigen is unknown.

All donors participated as healthy donors of bone marrow. The germline V gene has CDR1 SNHLY and CDR2 FYNNEI. J gave up 10 bases and V 7 bases, and 12 bases lay outside the gene matches. The CDR3 loop spans 14 amino acids. This receptor was obtained from a woman younger than 45 in good health and CMV-seronegative. The chain uses TRBV2 and TRBJ2-1, with TRBD2 matching 8 bases. Sequences were obtained from PBMCs. CDR3 residues: CASTGGVRGGEQFF. Written as DNA, the CDR3 is TGTGCCAGCACCGGGGGGGTACGCGGGGGAGAGCAGTTCTTC.